Described below is a single T cell receptor beta chain sequence and its context. Its target is not known. The data stem from a study of regulatory T cells in long-lasting Graves disease. Study overall: Patients met the persistent Graves' disease definition after over 5 years of antithyroid drugs with positive TSH receptor antibodies. General study findings and limits: Persistent disease samples used TRBV28, TRBJ1-2 and TRBJ2-5 preferentially.

According to the study, TCR beta libraries were built with iRepertoire HTBI primers and CDR3-region Arm-PCR. MiXCR, run by TCRdb on the multiplex PCR reads, gives a single entry per CDR3 protein. The sample carries 650,000 to 850,000 distinct CDR3 sequences, 25% to 35% recorded once. This CDR3 is 14 amino acids long. Germline loops: CDR1 DFQATT, CDR2 SNEGSKA (reference sequence). V shed 0 bases, J shed 0 bases, and the junction held 0 bases outside the gene matches. Time point: persistent/refractory GD, antithyroid drugs over 5 years with positive TRAb. The TCR library was made from RNA that had been extracted from PBMCs in TRIzol. One endocrinology department in Xi'an, China, was where patients came from.

This material consisted of peripheral blood mononuclear cells (PBMCs), taken when the disease was refractory, from a patient treated with antithyroid drugs. The V call is TRBV20-1, the J call TRBJ1-1; 8 nucleotides agree with TRBD1. This clonotype was sampled from a female donor with Graves disease. The CDR3 coding sequence is TGCAGTGCTAGAGACAGGGGGCTGAACACTGAAGCTTTCTTT. Translation: CSARDRGLNTEAFF.